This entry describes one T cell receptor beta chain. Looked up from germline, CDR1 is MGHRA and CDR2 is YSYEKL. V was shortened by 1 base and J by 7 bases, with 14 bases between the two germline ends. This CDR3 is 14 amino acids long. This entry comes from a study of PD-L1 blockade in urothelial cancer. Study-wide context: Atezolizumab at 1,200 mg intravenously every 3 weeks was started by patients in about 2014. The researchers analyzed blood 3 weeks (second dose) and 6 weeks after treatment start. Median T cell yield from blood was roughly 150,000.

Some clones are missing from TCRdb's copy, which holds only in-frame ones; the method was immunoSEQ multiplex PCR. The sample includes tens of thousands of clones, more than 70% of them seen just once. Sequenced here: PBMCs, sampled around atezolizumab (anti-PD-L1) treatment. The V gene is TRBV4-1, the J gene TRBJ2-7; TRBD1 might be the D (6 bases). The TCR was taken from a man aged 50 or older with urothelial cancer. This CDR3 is CASSQVHRESEQYF. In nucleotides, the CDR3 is TGCGCCAGCAGCCAAGTACACAGGGAGAGTGAGCAGTACTTC.